These 5 T cell receptor beta chains came from one sample sequenced in a study of blood T cells in healthy people across ages. Sample-barcoded 5' priming and a J-beta primer mix drove a second PCR of roughly 6 to 12 cycles. TCRdb ran MiXCR on the 5' RACE reads and lists one entry per CDR3 protein. This table has roughly 730,000 distinct CDR3 sequences, roughly 56% appearing once. The sample was blood. The source is a man aged 40-49 years in good health.

This chain uses TRBV20-1 with TRBJ2-1; D tentatively reads TRBD1 or TRBD2 (7 bases each). This CDR3 has 16 amino acids. CDR1 is DFQATT and CDR2 is SNEGSKA in the germline V gene (reference sequence). The V end was cut by 6 bases, the J end by 1 base, with 19 bases between. The CDR3 loop is CSARGRGPKSYNEQFF. CDR3 coding DNA: TGCAGTGCCCGGGGGAGGGGGCCTAAGTCCTACAATGAGCAGTTCTTC.

The chain links TRBV6-5 to TRBJ2-3, with a weak D call TRBD1 (5 bases). The length of the CDR3 is 14 residues. The V gene's germline CDR1 is MNHEY and CDR2 SVGAGI. V lost 2 bases and J 6 bases, leaving 12 bases between the germline ends. The CDR3 bases are TGTGCCAGCAGTTACGGGTTGTCAGGGGATACGCAGTATTTT. The encoded protein is CASSYGLSGDTQYF.

The V and J genes are TRBV27 and TRBJ2-7, with 9 bases matching TRBD1. The tail of the sequence fits TRBJ2-5 better, so the J call may be wrong. Germline CDR1 is MNHEY and CDR2 is SMNVEV (reference sequence). This CDR3 spans 15 amino acids. CDR3 sequence (DNA): TGTGCCAGCAGTTTATACAGGGGGCTTGGGGAGACCCAGTACTTC. Its protein is CASSLYRGLGETQYF.

The V and J genes are TRBV6-5 and TRBJ1-2; 8 bases fit TRBD1. The CDR3 loop spans 13 amino acids. With V trimmed by 6 bases and J by 6 bases, 6 bases remained unmatched. Germline CDR1 is MNHEY and CDR2 is SVGAGI. CDR3 amino acids: CASRNQGANGYTF. Written as DNA, the CDR3 is TGTGCCAGCAGAAATCAGGGGGCTAATGGCTACACCTTC.

V and J are TRBV7-8 and TRBJ2-5, with 10 bases aligning to TRBD2. CDR1 is SGHVS, CDR2 FQNEAQ, per germline. The CDR3 is made up of 16 amino acids. After removal of 5 bases from V and 5 bases from J, the junction contained 11 bases not matched to a gene. CDR3 coding DNA: TGTGCCAGCAGCATAAGTAGCGGGGGGATAGGGGAGACCCAGTACTTC. Translation gives CASSISSGGIGETQYF.